This T cell receptor (beta chain) was obtained from a study of T-cell reconstitution after alpha-beta-depleted transplantation in children. Whole-study results and caveats: For some patients, TCRbeta diversity was high at day 60 because of recipient T cells and thymic progenitors that survived. Expanded graft clones, several hundred of them, were reportedly the source of alpha-beta T cells about two months after transplant.

The authors prepared the TCRbeta library with unique molecular identifiers. TCRdb itself ran the PCR reads through MiXCR, one entry per CDR3 protein. The table has fewer than 1 million distinct CDR3 sequences, roughly 15% seen once. Note on this clonotype: Its antigen is still unknown.

The V gene end was trimmed by 0 bases and the J gene end by 4 bases; junction bases not matched to a gene: 7. This CDR3 has 16 residues. Germline lookup yields CDR1 LNHNV and CDR2 YYDKDF (reference sequence). The chain combines TRBV15 with TRBJ2-7, with 9 bases identical to TRBD2. Here the sequenced sample was PBMCs, mostly from graft donor cells, taken 360 days after TCRalphabeta/CD19-depleted stem cell transplant. The receptor was derived from a male patient younger than 18 who had a stem cell transplant for acute lymphoblastic leukemia, so the T cells may come from the graft donor. CDR3 region: CATSRDRTSVTYEQYF. The CDR3 DNA sequence: TGTGCCACCAGCAGAGATAGGACTAGCGTGACGTACGAGCAGTACTTC.